Below, 9 T cell receptor beta chains from the same sample are listed, as sequenced in a study of T cells after yellow fever vaccination. Using its own MiXCR run on the 5' RACE reads, TCRdb lists one record per CDR3 protein. The sample includes a few hundred thousand distinct CDR3 sequences, 4% to 5.5% seen only once; the top ten take 15% to 20%. The sequencing used PBMCs, collected 15 days after the yellow fever booster vaccination. The receptors here all came from a man aged 18 to 29 who received the YFV17D yellow fever vaccine.

This clonotype has a count of ten or more. The CDR3 region is CASSYQIGVGHGYTF. The CDR3 bases are TGTGCCAGCAGTTACCAAATTGGGGTGGGGCATGGCTACACCTTC. The genes are TRBV6-5 and TRBJ1-2; a possible D gene is TRBD1 (5 bases). This CDR3 spans 15 amino acids. V was clipped by 2 bases and J by 6 bases, with 16 bases between them. Germline V gives CDR1 MNHEY, CDR2 SVGAGI.

The rearrangement joins TRBV20-1 to TRBJ1-5; D gene unclear. The CDR3 runs 13 residues. Germline values: CDR1 DFQATT, CDR2 SNEGSKA (reference sequence). V was cut by 5 bases and J by 6 bases, with 14 bases left in between. CDR3 sequence: CSAQDPAAQPQHF. The CDR3 nucleotides read TGCAGTGCTCAGGACCCCGCCGCTCAGCCCCAGCATTTT.

This clonotype was seen many times. V usage is TRBV7-2 and J usage is TRBJ2-1, with 8 nucleotides matching TRBD1. This CDR3 contains 14 residues. J gave up 7 bases and V 3 bases, and 5 bases lay outside the gene matches. Looked up from germline, CDR1 is SGHTA and CDR2 is FQGNSA. The CDR3 region is CASSFDRGGNEQFF. CDR3 nucleotide sequence: TGTGCCAGCAGCTTTGACAGGGGTGGGAATGAGCAGTTCTTC.

This clonotype was counted ten times or more. The V and J genes are TRBV7-2 and TRBJ2-5; 7 bases line up with TRBD2. J was trimmed by 5 bases and V by 4 bases; bases with no gene match: 10. The CDR3 spans 15 residues. Germline CDR1 SGHTA, CDR2 FQGNSA. CDR3 DNA: TGTGCCAGCAGCTCCAGCCGAGGGGAGGGGGAGACCCAGTACTTC. Translated, it gives CASSSSRGEGETQYF. Supplemented by reference TRBV7-2 and TRBJ2-5, the full variable domain reads GAGVSQSPSNKVTEKGKDVELRCDPISGHTALYWYRQSLGQGLEFLIYFQGNSAPDKSGLPSDRFSAERTGGSVSTLTIQRTQQEDSAVYLCASSSSRGEGETQYFGPGTRLLVL.

In this sample, this clonotype turned up a few times. This chain uses TRBV4-2 with TRBJ2-1, with TRBD2 as a possible D gene (5 bases). Trimming shortened V by 1 base and J by 4 bases, and 8 bases separated the two germline ends. The CDR3 contains 14 residues. Germline V gene data show CDR1 as LGHNA and CDR2 as YNFKEQ. The CDR3 is CASSQARTYNEQFF. DNA of the CDR3: TGTGCCAGCAGCCAAGCCCGGACTTACAATGAGCAGTTCTTC.

The rearrangement uses TRBV24-1 and TRBJ2-5, with D maybe TRBD2 (6 bases). CDR3 length: 13 amino acids. Trimming took 5 bases from V and 6 from J, leaving 12 bases between them. The V gene's germline CDR1 is KGHDR and CDR2 SFDVKD. The CDR3 loop reads CATSGGERKTQYF. CDR3 in DNA: TGTGCCACCAGTGGGGGGGAGAGGAAGACCCAGTACTTC.

This clonotype was seen ten or more times. The chain has TRBV24-1 and TRBJ2-3, with D perhaps matching TRBD2 (5 bases). The CDR3 length is 14 residues. CDR1 KGHDR and CDR2 SFDVKD come from the germline V gene. V shed 3 bases and J shed 6 bases, with 12 bases lying between them. Here the CDR3 DNA reads TGTGCCACCAGTGATACCGGGAAGACGGATACGCAGTATTTT. Translating it yields CATSDTGKTDTQYF.

This clonotype was seen a few times. The chain links TRBV2 to TRBJ1-2; D ambiguous. This CDR3 is 13 amino acids long. V was trimmed by 8 bases and J by 4 bases, leaving 14 bases between them. Germline V gene data show CDR1 as SNHLY and CDR2 as FYNNEI. As DNA, the CDR3 is TGTGCCAGCTCTTCGACGGCTAGCTATGGCTACACCTTC. It yields the protein CASSSTASYGYTF.

This clonotype has a count of ten or more. V usage is TRBV11-2 and J usage is TRBJ2-1; the match to TRBD1 covers 9 bases. CDR1 is SGHAT and CDR2 is FQNNGV in the germline V gene. This CDR3 is built from 16 residues. V dropped 5 bases and J dropped 6; count of bases not matched to a gene: 11. CDR3 sequence reads: CASSPGPGTGLNEQFF. For the CDR3, the DNA is TGTGCCAGCAGCCCAGGCCCCGGGACAGGGCTCAATGAGCAGTTCTTC.